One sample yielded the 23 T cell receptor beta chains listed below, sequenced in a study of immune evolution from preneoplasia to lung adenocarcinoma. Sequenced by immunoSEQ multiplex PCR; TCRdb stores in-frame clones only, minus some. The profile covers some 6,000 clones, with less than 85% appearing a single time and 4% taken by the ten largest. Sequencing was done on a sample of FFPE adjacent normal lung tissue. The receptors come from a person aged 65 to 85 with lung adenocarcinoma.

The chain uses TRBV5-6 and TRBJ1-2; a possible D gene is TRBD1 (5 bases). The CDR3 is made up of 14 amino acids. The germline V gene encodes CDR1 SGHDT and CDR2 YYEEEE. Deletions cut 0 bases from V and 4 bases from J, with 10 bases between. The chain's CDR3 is CASSLDSGTYGYTF. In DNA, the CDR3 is TGTGCCAGCAGCTTGGATTCAGGGACCTATGGCTACACCTTC.

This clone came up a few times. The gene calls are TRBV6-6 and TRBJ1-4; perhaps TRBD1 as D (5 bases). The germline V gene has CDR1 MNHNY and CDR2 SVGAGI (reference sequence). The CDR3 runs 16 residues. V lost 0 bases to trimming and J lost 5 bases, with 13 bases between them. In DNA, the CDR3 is TGTGCCAGCAGTTACTCGATGTCCCGGGGGAATGAAAAACTGTTTTTT. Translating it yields CASSYSMSRGNEKLFF.

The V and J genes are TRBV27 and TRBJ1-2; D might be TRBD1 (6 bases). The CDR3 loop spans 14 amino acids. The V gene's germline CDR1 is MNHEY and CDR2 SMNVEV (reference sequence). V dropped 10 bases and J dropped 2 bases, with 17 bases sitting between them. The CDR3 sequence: CATRRTQGNYGYTF. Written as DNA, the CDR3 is TGTGCCACCCGGCGAACCCAGGGGAACTATGGCTACACCTTC.

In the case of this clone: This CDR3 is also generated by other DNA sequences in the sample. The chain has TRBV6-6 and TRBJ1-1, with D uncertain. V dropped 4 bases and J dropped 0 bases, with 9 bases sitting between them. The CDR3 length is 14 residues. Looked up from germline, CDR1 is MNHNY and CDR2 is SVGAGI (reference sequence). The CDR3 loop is CASSSGGMNTEAFF. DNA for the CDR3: TGTGCCAGCAGTTCGGGCGGGATGAACACTGAAGCTTTCTTT.

CDR3 in DNA: TGTGCCAGCAGCGCGGACAGTTCCTACAATGAGCAGTTCTTC. Its protein product is CASSADSSYNEQFF. The chain links TRBV11-3 to TRBJ2-1; D perhaps matches TRBD1 (6 bases). The CDR3 is made up of 14 amino acids. V was pared by 5 bases and J by 1 base, with 9 bases between. Germline V gene sequence: CDR1 SGHNT, CDR2 YENEEA.

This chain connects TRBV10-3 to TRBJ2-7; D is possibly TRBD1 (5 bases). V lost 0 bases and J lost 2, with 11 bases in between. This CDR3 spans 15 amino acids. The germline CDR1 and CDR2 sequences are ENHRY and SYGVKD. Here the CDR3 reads CAISESRDRTYEQYF. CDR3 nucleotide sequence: TGTGCCATCAGTGAGTCGCGTGACAGAACCTACGAGCAGTACTTC.

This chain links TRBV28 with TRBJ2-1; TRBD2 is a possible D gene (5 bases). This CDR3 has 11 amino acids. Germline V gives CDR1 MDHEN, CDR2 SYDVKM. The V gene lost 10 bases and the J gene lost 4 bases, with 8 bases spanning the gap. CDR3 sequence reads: CATSGYNEQFF. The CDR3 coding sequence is TGTGCCACCTCGGGGTACAATGAGCAGTTCTTC.

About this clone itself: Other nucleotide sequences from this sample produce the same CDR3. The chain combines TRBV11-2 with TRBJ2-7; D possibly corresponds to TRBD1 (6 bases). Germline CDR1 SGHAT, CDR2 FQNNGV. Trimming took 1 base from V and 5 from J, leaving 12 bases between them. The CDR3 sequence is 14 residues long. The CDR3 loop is CASSLALTGHEQYF. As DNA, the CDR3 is TGTGCCAGCAGCTTAGCCTTAACAGGGCACGAGCAGTACTTC.

CDR3: CASSSEGGTQYF. The CDR3 DNA sequence: TGTGCCAGCAGCTCCGAGGGGGGGACCCAGTACTTC. This sequence joins TRBV11-3 and TRBJ2-5, with D possibly being TRBD1 or TRBD2 (6 bases each). The CDR3 consists of 12 residues. Germline V gene data show CDR1 as SGHNT and CDR2 as YENEEA. V shed 4 bases and J shed 7 bases, with 10 bases lying between them.

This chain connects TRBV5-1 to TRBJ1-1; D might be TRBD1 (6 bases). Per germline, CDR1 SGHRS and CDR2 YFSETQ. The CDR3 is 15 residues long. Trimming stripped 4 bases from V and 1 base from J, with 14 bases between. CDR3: CASSPRGTTNTEAFF. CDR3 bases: TGCGCCAGCAGCCCAAGGGGGACAACGAACACTGAAGCTTTCTTT.

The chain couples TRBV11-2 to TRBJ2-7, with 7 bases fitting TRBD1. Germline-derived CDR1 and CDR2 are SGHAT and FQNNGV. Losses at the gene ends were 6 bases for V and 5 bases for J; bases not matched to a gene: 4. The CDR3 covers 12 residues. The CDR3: CASRSGQNEQYF. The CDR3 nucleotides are TGTGCCAGCAGGTCGGGACAGAACGAGCAGTACTTC.

CDR3 protein: CASSRWTGNTEAFF. CDR3 DNA: TGCGCCAGCAGCCGCTGGACAGGGAACACTGAAGCTTTCTTT. This chain uses TRBV4-1 with TRBJ1-1; 7 bases agree with TRBD1. Germline CDR1 is MGHRA and CDR2 is YSYEKL. J was trimmed by 1 base and V by 4 bases; bases with no gene match: 3. The CDR3 runs to 14 residues.

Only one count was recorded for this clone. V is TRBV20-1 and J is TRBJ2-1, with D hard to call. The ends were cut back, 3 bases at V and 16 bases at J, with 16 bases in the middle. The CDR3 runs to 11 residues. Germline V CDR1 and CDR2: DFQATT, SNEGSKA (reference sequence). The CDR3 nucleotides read TGCAGTGCTAGTCCGATGGCTTCGTCTTTCTTC. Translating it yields CSASPMASSFF.

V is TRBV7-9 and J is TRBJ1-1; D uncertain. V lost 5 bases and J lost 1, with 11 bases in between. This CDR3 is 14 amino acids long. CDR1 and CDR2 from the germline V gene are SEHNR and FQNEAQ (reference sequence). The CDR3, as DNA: TGTGCCAGCAGCGCCCTTCAGGCGAACACTGAAGCTTTCTTT. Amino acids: CASSALQANTEAFF.

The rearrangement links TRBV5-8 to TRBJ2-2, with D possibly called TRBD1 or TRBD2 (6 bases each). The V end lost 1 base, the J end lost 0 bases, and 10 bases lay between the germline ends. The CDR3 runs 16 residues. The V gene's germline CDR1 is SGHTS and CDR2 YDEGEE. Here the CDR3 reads CASSLFGGSNTGELFF. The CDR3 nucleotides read TGTGCCAGCAGCTTGTTCGGGGGCTCGAACACCGGGGAGCTGTTTTTT. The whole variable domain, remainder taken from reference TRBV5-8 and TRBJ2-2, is EAGVTQSPTHLIKTRGQQATLRCSPISGHTSVYWYQQALGLGLQFLLWYDEGEERNRGNFPPRFSGRQFPNYSSELNVNALELEDSALYLCASSLFGGSNTGELFFGEGSRLTVL.

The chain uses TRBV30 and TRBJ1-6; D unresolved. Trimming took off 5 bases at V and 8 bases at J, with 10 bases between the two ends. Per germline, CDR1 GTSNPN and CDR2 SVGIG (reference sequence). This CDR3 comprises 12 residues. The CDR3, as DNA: TGTGCCTGGGGGCGGGGTTATTCACCCCTCCACTTT. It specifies CAWGRGYSPLHF.

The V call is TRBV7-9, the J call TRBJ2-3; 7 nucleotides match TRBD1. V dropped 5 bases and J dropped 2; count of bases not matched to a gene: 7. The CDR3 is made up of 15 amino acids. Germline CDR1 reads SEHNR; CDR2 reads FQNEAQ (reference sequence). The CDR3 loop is CASSPTGTTTDTQYF. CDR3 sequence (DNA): TGTGCCAGCAGCCCGACAGGGACAACCACAGATACGCAGTATTTT.

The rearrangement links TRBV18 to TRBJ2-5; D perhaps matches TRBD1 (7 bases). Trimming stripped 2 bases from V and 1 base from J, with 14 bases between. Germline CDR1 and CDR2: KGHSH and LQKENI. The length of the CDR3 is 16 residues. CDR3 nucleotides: TGTGCCAGCTCACCAACCAGGGGGGACTTCCAAGAGACCCAGTACTTC. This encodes CASSPTRGDFQETQYF.

For the CDR3, the DNA is TGTGCCAGCAGCTTAGGGGCAAGCCAGCCCCAGCATTTT. Protein: CASSLGASQPQHF. V gene TRBV11-2 combines with J gene TRBJ1-5; D is undetermined. The CDR3 spans 13 residues. In germline, CDR1 is SGHAT, CDR2 FQNNGV. V lost 1 base to trimming and J lost 7 bases, with 8 bases between them.

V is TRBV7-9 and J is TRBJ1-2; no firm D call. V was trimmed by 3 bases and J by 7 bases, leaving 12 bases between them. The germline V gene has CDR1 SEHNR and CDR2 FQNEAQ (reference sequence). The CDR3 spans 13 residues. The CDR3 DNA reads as TGTGCCAGCAGCTTCCGAGAGTTGGGTGGCTACACCTTC. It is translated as CASSFRELGGYTF.

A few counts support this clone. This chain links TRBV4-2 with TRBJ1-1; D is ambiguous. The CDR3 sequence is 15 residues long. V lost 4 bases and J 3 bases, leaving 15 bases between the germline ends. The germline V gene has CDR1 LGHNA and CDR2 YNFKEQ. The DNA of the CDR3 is TGTGCCAGCAGCCCAGAAATAGGGAGGGACACTGAAGCTTTCTTT. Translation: CASSPEIGRDTEAFF.

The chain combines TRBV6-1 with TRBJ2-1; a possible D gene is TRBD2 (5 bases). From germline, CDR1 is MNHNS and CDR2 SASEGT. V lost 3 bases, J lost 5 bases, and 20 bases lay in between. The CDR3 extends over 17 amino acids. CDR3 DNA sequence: TGTGCCAGCAGTGACTTGATCGGGGTTACTGGACACAATGAGCAGTTCTTC. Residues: CASSDLIGVTGHNEQFF.

CDR3 region: CASSLGPLGANQPQHF. In DNA form, the CDR3 reads TGTGCCAGCAGCTTGGGTCCACTCGGGGCCAATCAGCCCCAGCATTTT. The chain uses TRBV5-6 and TRBJ1-5; a weak D match, TRBD1 (5 bases). Trimming left V 0 bases short and J 3 bases short, with 13 bases between. The CDR3 is 16 amino acids. The V gene's germline CDR1 is SGHDT and CDR2 YYEEEE.